The subject of this entry is one T cell receptor (beta chain). This clone has just one count. Its antigen is not yet known. Within one base of it there is no much larger clone, and no base qualities were kept. Collaborating institutions collected whole blood in K2EDTA tubes following their own protocols. Collaborator samples were shipped for TCRbeta analysis as frozen whole blood, isolated PBMCs, or DNA extracted from either sample type. The record originates from a study of blood T cell repertoires in COVID-19 (dated by TCRdb to 2020 to 2022). About the investigation overall: Samples from collaborators originated in the United States, Italy and Spain and spanned both the acute and convalescent phases of COVID-19. The prospective study material was composed of cDNA or gDNA derived from T cells, B-cell-depleted T cells, or PBMCs. Subjects who had been exposed to COVID-19, were actively infected with it, or had recovered from it provided the deeply sampled blood TCRbeta repertoires that made up the dataset. The repertoires were made available in a free public database intended to serve as a resource for research on the immune response to SARS-CoV-2. Samples came from the ongoing ImmuneRACE study (first 160 participants) plus 1,254 subjects from 6 global collaborators. The sample metadata nearly always contained a de-identified subject ID, COVID-19 status, age in years and sex. Where HLA class I and class II types were available, the types were taken from metadata supplied by the sample provider, not from assay-based typing. The study at large found these results: How much clinical and demographic metadata was included differed by source and by participant, and the metadata was provided uncurated.

The cysteine opens and the phenylalanine closes a CDR3 of 13 amino acids. Only the CDR3 portion is preserved as DNA: 39 bases, with reading frame beginning at the first base. The germline V gene encodes CDR1 LNHNV and CDR2 YYDKDF (reference sequence). Trimming removed 8 bases from V and 3 bases from J, leaving 14 bases between the germline ends. TCRbeta CDR3 regions were amplified from genomic DNA by means of the immunoSEQ Assay, a bias-controlled multiplex PCR. The study's own analysis went as follows. The number of nucleated cells in each sample was estimated from the amplification of reference gene primers within the assay. To quantify the absolute abundance of each unique TCRbeta CDR3 rearrangement, sequence reads were collapsed and filtered. For each sample, productive Simpson clonality was calculated by taking the square root of Simpson's diversity index across productive rearrangements. The source is immuneACCESS, and TCRdb retained only in-frame sequences with V and J called. Part of the clones is not carried over; for the studies checked, unresolved V genes explain less than half of this, and the remainder is unexplained. Clone size and the V and J calls come from that table; the DNA yielded D and trimming. A total of 150,000 to 200,000 clones appear in this sample, about 81% of them only once. The top ten clones comprise approximately 18% of the sample.

The sequence derives from a woman older than 75 with acute or convalescent COVID-19. Sequenced input: peripheral blood. The V and J genes are TRBV15 and TRBJ2-7; TRBD2 might be the D gene, on 6 matching bases. Here the CDR3 is given as CATAAGSVYEQYF. In nucleotides, the sequence is TGTGCCACCGCGGCGGGATCAGTCTACGAGCAGTACTTC.